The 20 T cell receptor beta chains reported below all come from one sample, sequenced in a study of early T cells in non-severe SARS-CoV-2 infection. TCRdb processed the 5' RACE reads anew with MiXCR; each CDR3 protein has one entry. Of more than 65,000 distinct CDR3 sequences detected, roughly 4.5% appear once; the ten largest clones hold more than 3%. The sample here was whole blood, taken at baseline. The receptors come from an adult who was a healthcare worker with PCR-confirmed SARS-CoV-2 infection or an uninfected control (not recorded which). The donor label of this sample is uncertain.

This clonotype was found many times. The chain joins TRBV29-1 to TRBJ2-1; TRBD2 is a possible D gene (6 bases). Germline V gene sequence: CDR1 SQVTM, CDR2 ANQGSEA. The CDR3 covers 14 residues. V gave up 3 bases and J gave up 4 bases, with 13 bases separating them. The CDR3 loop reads CSVDGGLGYNEQFF. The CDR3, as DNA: TGCAGCGTTGATGGGGGGTTAGGATACAATGAGCAGTTCTTC.

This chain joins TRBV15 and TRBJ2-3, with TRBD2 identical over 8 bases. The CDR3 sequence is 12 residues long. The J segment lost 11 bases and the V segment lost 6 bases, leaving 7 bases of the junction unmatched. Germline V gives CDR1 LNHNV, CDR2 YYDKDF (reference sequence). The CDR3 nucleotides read TGTGCCACCAGTACCCGGGAGGGGTGGCAGTATTTT. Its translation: CATSTREGWQYF.

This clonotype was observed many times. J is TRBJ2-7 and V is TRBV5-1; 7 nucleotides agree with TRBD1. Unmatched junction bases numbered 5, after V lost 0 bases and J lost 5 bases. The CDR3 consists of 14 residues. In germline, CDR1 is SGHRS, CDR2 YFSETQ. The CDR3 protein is CASSLARQGDEQYF. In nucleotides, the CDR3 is TGCGCCAGCAGCTTGGCCCGACAGGGCGACGAGCAGTACTTC.

The CDR3 sequence: CASSLQQGNTEAFF. In DNA form, the CDR3 reads TGTGCCAGCAGTTTACAGCAGGGGAACACTGAAGCTTTCTTT. The J gene is TRBJ1-1, the V gene TRBV6-6, with D possibly matching TRBD1 (5 bases). Germline loops: CDR1 MNHNY, CDR2 SVGAGI (reference sequence). The CDR3 consists of 14 residues. Trimming took 4 bases from V and 1 from J, leaving 10 bases between them.

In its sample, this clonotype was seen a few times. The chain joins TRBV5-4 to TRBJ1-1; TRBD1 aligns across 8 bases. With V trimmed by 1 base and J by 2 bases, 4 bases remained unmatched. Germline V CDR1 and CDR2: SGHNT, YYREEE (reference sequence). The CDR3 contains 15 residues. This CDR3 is CASSLQGALNTEAFF. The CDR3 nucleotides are TGTGCCAGCAGCTTGCAGGGGGCCCTCAACACTGAAGCTTTCTTT. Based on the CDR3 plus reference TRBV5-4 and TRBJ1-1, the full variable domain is ETGVTQSPTHLIKTRGQQVTLRCSSQSGHNTVSWYQQALGQGPQFIFQYYREEENGRGNFPPRFSGLQFPNYSSELNVNALELDDSALYLCASSLQGALNTEAFFGQGTRLTVV.

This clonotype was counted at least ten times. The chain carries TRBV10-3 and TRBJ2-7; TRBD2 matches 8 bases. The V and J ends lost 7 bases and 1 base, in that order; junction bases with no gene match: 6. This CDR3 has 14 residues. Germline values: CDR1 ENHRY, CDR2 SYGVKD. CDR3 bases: TGTGCCATCAACCCCGGGACTAGTTCCTACGAGCAGTACTTC. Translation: CAINPGTSSYEQYF.

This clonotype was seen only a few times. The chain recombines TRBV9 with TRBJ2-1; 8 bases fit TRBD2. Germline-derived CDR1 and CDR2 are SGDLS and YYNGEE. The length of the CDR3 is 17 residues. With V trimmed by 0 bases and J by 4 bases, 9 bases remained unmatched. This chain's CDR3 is CASSVALREGQYNEQFF. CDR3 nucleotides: TGTGCCAGCAGCGTAGCCTTACGGGAGGGCCAATACAATGAGCAGTTCTTC. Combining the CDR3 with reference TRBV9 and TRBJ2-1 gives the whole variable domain DSGVTQTPKHLITATGQRVTLRCSPRSGDLSVYWYQQSLDQGLQFLIQYYNGEERAKGNILERFSAQQFPDLHSELNLSSLELGDSALYFCASSVALREGQYNEQFFGPGTRLTVL.

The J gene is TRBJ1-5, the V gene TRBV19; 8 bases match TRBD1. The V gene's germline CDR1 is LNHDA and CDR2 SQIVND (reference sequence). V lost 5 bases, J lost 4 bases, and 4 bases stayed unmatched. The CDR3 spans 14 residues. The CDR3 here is CASSDDRGNQPQHF. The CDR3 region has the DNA TGTGCCAGTAGTGACGACAGGGGAAATCAGCCCCAGCATTTT.

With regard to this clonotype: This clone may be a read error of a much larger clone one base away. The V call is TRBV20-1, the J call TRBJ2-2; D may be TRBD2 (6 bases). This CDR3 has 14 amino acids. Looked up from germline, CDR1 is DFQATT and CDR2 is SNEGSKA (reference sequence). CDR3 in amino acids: CSARVGGTDGGLFF. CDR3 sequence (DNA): TGCAGTGCTAGGGTGGGCGGAACGGACGGGGGGCTGTTTTTT.

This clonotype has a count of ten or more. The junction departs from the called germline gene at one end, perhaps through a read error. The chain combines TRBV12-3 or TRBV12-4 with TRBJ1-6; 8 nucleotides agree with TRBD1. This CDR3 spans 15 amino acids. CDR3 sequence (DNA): TGTGCCAGCAGGCCCGGACAGGGCTATGATTCACCCCTCCACTTT. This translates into CASRPGQGYDSPLHF.

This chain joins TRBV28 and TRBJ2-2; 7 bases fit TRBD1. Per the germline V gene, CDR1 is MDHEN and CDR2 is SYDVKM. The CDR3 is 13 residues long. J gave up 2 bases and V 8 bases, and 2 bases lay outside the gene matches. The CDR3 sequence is CASRDSNTGELFF. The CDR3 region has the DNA TGTGCCAGCCGGGACAGTAACACCGGGGAGCTGTTTTTT.

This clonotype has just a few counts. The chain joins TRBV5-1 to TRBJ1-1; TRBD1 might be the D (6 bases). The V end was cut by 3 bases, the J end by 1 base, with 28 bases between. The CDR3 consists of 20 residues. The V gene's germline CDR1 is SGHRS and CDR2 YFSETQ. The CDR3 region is CASSYYSMGAEATSNTEAFF. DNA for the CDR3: TGCGCCAGCAGCTATTACTCAATGGGGGCCGAGGCTACCTCGAACACTGAAGCTTTCTTT.

The CDR3 DNA sequence: TGTGCCAGCAGTGTGGGGGGCCACTCCTACGAGCAGTACTTC. Translated: CASSVGGHSYEQYF. V is TRBV2 and J is TRBJ2-7; D may be TRBD1 or TRBD2 (6 bases each). V shed 4 bases and J shed 0 bases, with 10 bases lying between them. Germline loops: CDR1 SNHLY, CDR2 FYNNEI. The length of the CDR3 is 14 residues.

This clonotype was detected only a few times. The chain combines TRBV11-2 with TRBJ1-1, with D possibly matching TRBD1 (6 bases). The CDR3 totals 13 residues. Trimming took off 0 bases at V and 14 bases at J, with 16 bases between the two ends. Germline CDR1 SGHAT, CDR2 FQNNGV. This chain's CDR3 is CASSLEEGVFPFF. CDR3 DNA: TGTGCCAGCAGCTTAGAAGAGGGGGTTTTTCCGTTCTTT.

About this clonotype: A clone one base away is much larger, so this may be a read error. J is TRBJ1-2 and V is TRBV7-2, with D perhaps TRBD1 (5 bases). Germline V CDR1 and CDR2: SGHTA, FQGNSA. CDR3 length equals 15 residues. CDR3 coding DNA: TGTGCCGGCAGCCGAGGGCCGATACAGGACTATGGCTACACCTTC. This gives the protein CAGSRGPIQDYGYTF. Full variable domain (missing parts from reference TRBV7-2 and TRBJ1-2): GAGVSQSPSNKVTEKGKDVELRCDPISGHTALYWYRQSLGQGLEFLIYFQGNSAPDKSGLPSDRFSAERTGGSVSTLTIQRTQQEDSAVYLCAGSRGPIQDYGYTFGSGTRLTVV.

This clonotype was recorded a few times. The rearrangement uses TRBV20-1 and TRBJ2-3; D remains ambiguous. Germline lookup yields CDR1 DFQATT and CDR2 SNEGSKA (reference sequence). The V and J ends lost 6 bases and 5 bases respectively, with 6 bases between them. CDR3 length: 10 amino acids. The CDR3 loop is CSASRDTQYF. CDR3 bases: TGCAGTGCCTCAAGAGATACGCAGTATTTT.

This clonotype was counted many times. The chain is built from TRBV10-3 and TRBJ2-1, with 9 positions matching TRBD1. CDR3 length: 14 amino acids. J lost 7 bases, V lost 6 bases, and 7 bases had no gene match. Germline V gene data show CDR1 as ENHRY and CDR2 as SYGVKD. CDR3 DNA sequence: TGTGCCATCAGCCCGGGACAGGGTCAAAATGAGCAGTTCTTC. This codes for CAISPGQGQNEQFF.

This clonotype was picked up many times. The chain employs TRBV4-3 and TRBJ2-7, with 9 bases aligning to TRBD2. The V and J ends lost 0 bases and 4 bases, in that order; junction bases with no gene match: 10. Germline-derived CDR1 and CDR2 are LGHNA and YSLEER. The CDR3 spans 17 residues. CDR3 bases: TGCGCCAGCAGCCAAGATGCCCCGGCTAGCGGGGTATACGAGCAGTACTTC. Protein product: CASSQDAPASGVYEQYF.

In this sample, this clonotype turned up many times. The CDR3 coding sequence is TGCAGCGTTGCCCTTCCTAACGCAGATACGCAGTATTTT. Its translation is CSVALPNADTQYF. V gene TRBV29-1 combines with J gene TRBJ2-3, with D hard to call. Germline V CDR1 and CDR2: SQVTM, ANQGSEA. V was clipped by 4 bases and J by 4 bases, with 12 bases between them. The CDR3 is 13 residues long.

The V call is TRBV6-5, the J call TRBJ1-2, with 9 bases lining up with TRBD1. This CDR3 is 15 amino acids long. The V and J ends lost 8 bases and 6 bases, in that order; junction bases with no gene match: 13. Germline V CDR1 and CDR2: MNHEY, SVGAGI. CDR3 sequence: CASRHPGQGSHGYTF. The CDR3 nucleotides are TGTGCCAGCCGCCATCCGGGACAGGGATCTCATGGCTACACCTTC.